Detailed here is one T cell receptor beta chain. The antigen is unknown. Assay used: immunoSEQ multiplex PCR; TCRdb lists only in-frame clones, some missing. The sample has 37,000 or so clones, roughly 85% seen once. The germline CDR1 and CDR2 sequences are LNHDA and SQIVND (reference sequence). Deletions cut 3 bases from V and 1 base from J, with 13 bases between. The CDR3 consists of 17 residues. The sample originates from a study of CD4 T cells in relation to SARS-CoV-2 and coronaviruses. This receptor was taken from an adult with COVID-19. The sequencing input was naive CD4+ T cells from PBMCs, cultured in vitro. Subset denoted: naive CD4+ T cells isolated by negative enrichment. The chain couples TRBV19 to TRBJ2-6, with D perhaps TRBD1 (5 bases). The CDR3 sequence is CASSIGRAFSGANVLTF. Written as DNA, the CDR3 is TGTGCCAGTAGTATCGGCAGGGCCTTTTCTGGGGCCAACGTCCTGACTTTC.